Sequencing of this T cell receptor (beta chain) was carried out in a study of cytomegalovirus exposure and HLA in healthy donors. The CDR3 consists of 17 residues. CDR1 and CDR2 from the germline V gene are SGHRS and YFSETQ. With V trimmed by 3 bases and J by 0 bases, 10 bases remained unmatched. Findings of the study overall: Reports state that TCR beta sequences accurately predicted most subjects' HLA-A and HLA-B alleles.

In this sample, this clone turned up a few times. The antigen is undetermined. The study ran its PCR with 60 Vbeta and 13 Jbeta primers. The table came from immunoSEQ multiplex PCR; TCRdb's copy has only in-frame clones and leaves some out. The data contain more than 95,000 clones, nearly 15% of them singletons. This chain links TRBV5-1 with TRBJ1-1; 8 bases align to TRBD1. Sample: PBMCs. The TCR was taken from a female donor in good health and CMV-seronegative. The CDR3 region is CASSWTGPGNVNTEAFF. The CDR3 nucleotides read TGCGCCAGCAGCTGGACAGGGCCGGGGAATGTGAACACTGAAGCTTTCTTT. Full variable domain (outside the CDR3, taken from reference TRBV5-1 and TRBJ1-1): KAGVTQTPRYLIKTRGQQVTLSCSPISGHRSVSWYQQTPGQGLQFLFEYFSETQRNKGNFPGRFSGRQFSNSRSEMNVSTLELGDSALYLCASSWTGPGNVNTEAFFGQGTRLTVV.